This TCR beta chain was sequenced in a study of blood T cell repertoires in COVID-19. Study-wide context: From the United States, Italy and Spain came samples of acute and convalescent COVID-19. From T cells, B-cell-depleted T cells, or PBMCs came the material, which was cDNA or gDNA.

This clone was observed once. Individuals aged 18 to 89 years were recruited from 20 to 25 US areas. This CDR3 contains 14 residues. The germline V gene encodes CDR1 ENHRY and CDR2 SYGVKD. The V and J ends lost 4 bases and 1 base respectively, with 10 bases between them. Generated by immunoSEQ multiplex PCR, the TCRdb table keeps only in-frame clones and is missing some. This sample has roughly 250,000 clones; roughly 88% occur once, and the top ten carry under 3%. This chain joins TRBV10-3 and TRBJ2-5; D possibly corresponds to TRBD1 (5 bases). The TCR originated in a woman aged 35 to 49 with acute COVID-19. Sequenced material: PBMCs or T cells enriched from blood (not recorded which). This CDR3 is CAISADIAQETQYF. DNA for the CDR3: TGTGCCATCAGTGCGGACATAGCCCAAGAGACCCAGTACTTC.